Presented here are 10 T cell receptor beta chains from one specimen sequenced in a study of naive and memory T cell subsets. Four PCR rounds used nested alpha and beta constant region primers plus the SP2 primer. In TCRdb, the 5' RACE reads were re-called with MiXCR into one record per CDR3 protein. The profile shows more than 50,000 distinct CDR3 sequences, 7% to 8% of them singletons. A UMI-containing oligonucleotide was joined by 3' ligation to the TCR cDNA template. These receptors were obtained from a female donor in good health.

This chain uses TRBV12-5 with TRBJ1-1, with 7 bases that match TRBD1. Germline CDR1 and CDR2: LGHNT and FRNRAP. After removal of 3 bases from V and 4 bases from J, the junction contained 11 bases not matched to a gene. The CDR3 is 16 residues long. The CDR3 nucleotides are TGTGCTAGTGGTTTTGGGACAGACCAAGATAGCACTGAAGCTTTCTTT. It codes for CASGFGTDQDSTEAFF.

At least ten counts were recorded for this clonotype. The chain recombines TRBV2 with TRBJ1-1; 11 bases agree with TRBD1. CDR3 length: 16 amino acids. V lost 2 bases and J lost 11; bases outside the gene matches: 13. Germline V lookup: CDR1 SNHLY, CDR2 FYNNEI. Here the CDR3 DNA reads TGTGCCAGCAGTGAAACCAGATCCGGGACAGGGGGAAAGGCTTTCTTT. It specifies CASSETRSGTGGKAFF.

This clonotype was seen repeatedly, ten times or more. The V and J genes are TRBV4-1 and TRBJ2-7, with 7 bases aligning to TRBD2. CDR3 size: 15 residues. Germline CDR1 MGHRA, CDR2 YSYEKL. J lost 0 bases, V lost 1 base, and 3 bases had no gene match. CDR3 DNA sequence: TGCGCCAGCAGCCAAGCTGGGACTACCTCCTACGAGCAGTACTTC. Translated, it gives CASSQAGTTSYEQYF.

V usage is TRBV27 and J usage is TRBJ2-2; either TRBD1 or TRBD2 may supply D (5 bases each). The length of the CDR3 is 15 residues. Trimming removed 4 bases at V and 1 base at J, with 10 bases between. Germline CDR1 MNHEY, CDR2 SMNVEV (reference sequence). For the CDR3, the DNA is TGTGCCAGCAGTTCTCGGGACGGGAACACCGGGGAGCTGTTTTTT. Protein sequence: CASSSRDGNTGELFF.

The V and J genes are TRBV30 and TRBJ1-5; possible D gene TRBD1, 6 bases. Looked up from germline, CDR1 is GTSNPN and CDR2 is SVGIG (reference sequence). The V end lost 4 bases, the J end lost 0 bases, and 13 bases lay between the germline ends. The CDR3 loop spans 15 amino acids. The CDR3 region is CAWTPGGHSNQPQHF. The CDR3 nucleotides are TGTGCCTGGACCCCCGGGGGCCATAGCAATCAGCCCCAGCATTTT.

This chain uses TRBV5-1 with TRBJ2-3, with TRBD2 matching 13 bases. The CDR3 consists of 18 residues. The germline V gene encodes CDR1 SGHRS and CDR2 YFSETQ. V lost 2 bases, J lost 4 bases, and 10 bases stayed unmatched. In DNA form, the CDR3 reads TGCGCCAGCAGCTTACCTAAAACTAGCGGGGGGGCCTCAGATACGCAGTATTTT. It translates to CASSLPKTSGGASDTQYF.

Regarding this clonotype: A much larger clone differs by one base, so this may be a read error. The chain carries TRBV11-3 and TRBJ1-5; no definite D call. CDR3 size: 14 residues. V was clipped by 1 base and J by 15 bases, with 19 bases between them. From germline, CDR1 is SGHNT and CDR2 YENEEA. CDR3 protein: CASSLGLLPAERHF. As DNA, the CDR3 is TGTGCCAGCAGCTTAGGACTCCTCCCCGCCGAACGGCATTTT.

The chain carries TRBV28 and TRBJ2-1, with 12 bases identical to TRBD2. This CDR3 is built from 15 residues. Germline-derived CDR1 and CDR2 are MDHEN and SYDVKM. The V segment lost 4 bases and the J segment 8 bases; nucleotides outside the gene matches: 6. The CDR3 is CASSSASGGGYEQFF. For the CDR3, the DNA is TGTGCCAGCAGTTCGGCTAGCGGGGGGGGTTATGAGCAGTTCTTC.

In this sample, this clonotype turned up many times. The rearrangement links TRBV7-9 to TRBJ1-2; no reliable D call. CDR1 and CDR2 (germline): SEHNR, FQNEAQ (reference sequence). The CDR3 is 13 residues long. Here the CDR3 reads CVEKETRKDGYTF. The CDR3 DNA reads TGTGTCGAAAAGGAGACCCGGAAGGATGGCTACACCTTC.

The V call is TRBV6-2 or TRBV6-3, the J call TRBJ2-7; 8 bases fit TRBD1. Germline values: CDR1 MNHEY, CDR2 SVGEGT. V was clipped by 0 bases and J by 4 bases; unmatched bases: 8. This CDR3 is 16 amino acids long. This CDR3 reads CASSYSGRGLTYEQYF. The CDR3 DNA follows: TGTGCCAGCAGTTACTCGGGCAGGGGGCTTACTTACGAGCAGTACTTC.